These 2 T cell receptor beta chains were all obtained from the same sample, sequenced in a study of T cell repertoires in cytomegalovirus infection. TCRdb reanalysed the reads using MiXCR and keeps one entry per CDR3 protein. This sample has more than 350,000 distinct CDR3 sequences, with 25% to 40% found just once. The sequenced sample was PBMCs. Receptor source: a human donor in good health (CMV status not recorded). Some clones in this sample may be carry-over from other donors' samples.

This chain connects TRBV4-2 to TRBJ2-3, with 7 bases that match TRBD2. Germline CDR1 reads LGHNA; CDR2 reads YNFKEQ. This CDR3 has 17 residues. Unmatched junction bases numbered 11, after V lost 3 bases and J lost 2 bases. The CDR3 bases are TGTGCCAGCAGCCAGACGACGAGCGGGGCATCCACAGATACGCAGTATTTT. It specifies CASSQTTSGASTDTQYF.

This clonotype came up a few times. This chain uses TRBV7-9 with TRBJ1-5; D uncertain. The V gene lost 5 bases and the J gene lost 0 bases, with 8 bases spanning the gap. CDR1 SEHNR and CDR2 FQNEAQ come from the germline V gene (reference sequence). CDR3 length equals 14 residues. The CDR3 coding sequence is TGTGCCAGCAGCGCACCTTATAGCAATCAGCCCCAGCATTTT. Translated: CASSAPYSNQPQHF.